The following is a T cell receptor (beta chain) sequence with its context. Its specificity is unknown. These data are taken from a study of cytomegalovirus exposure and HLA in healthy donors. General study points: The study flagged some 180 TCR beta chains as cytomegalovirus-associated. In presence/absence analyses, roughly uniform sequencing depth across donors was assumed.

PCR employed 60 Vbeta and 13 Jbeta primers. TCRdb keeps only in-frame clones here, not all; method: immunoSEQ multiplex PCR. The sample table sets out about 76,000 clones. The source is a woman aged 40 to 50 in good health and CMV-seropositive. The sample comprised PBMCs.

Here the CDR3 reads CASSPGQGEIHEQYF. CDR3 DNA: TGCGCCAGCAGTCCGGGACAGGGCGAGATCCACGAGCAGTACTTC. The chain employs TRBV10-1 and TRBJ2-7; 9 bases fit TRBD1. Germline values: CDR1 WNHNN, CDR2 SYGVQD (reference sequence). Germline trimming cut 5 bases from V and 5 bases from J; bases unmatched to any gene: 10. There are 15 residues in the CDR3.